This record concerns one TCR beta chain sequence. Bead selections for CD25, CD56 and CD294 left a flow-through collected as Th1 cells. These data originate in a study of relationships among human T cell subsets. From mRNA, alpha and beta CDR3 regions were amplified using semiquantitative ARM-PCR. Tagged nested gene-specific primers were used first, then communal superprimers amplified exponentially. Nested primers were removed by exonuclease before the second PCR round. MiXCR was run by TCRdb on the multiplex PCR reads, yielding one entry per CDR3 protein. In the table there are more than 10,000 distinct CDR3 sequences, approximately 67% of which are singletons. The source of this sequence is a man aged 35 to 55 in good health. Source material: CD4+ Th1 cells sorted from blood.

CDR3 DNA sequence: TGTGCCAGCATCGTAGGGGGGAACACTGAAGCTTTCTTT. As protein: CASIVGGNTEAFF. V gene TRBV28 combines with J gene TRBJ1-1; perhaps TRBD1 as D (6 bases). The V gene lost 7 bases and the J gene lost 1 base, with 10 bases spanning the gap. CDR3 length: 13 amino acids. Germline CDR1 MDHEN, CDR2 SYDVKM.